Listed here are 11 T cell receptor beta chains from one sample, sequenced in a study of blood T cell repertoires in COVID-19. Only in-frame clones appear in the TCRdb table, and some are missing; sequencing was by immunoSEQ multiplex PCR. This sample carries about 73,000 clones, 75% to 80% of them seen once, and the ten largest clones take about 2.2%. Specimen: peripheral blood. Receptors originate from a man between 65 and 85 years old with COVID-19, enrolled during active disease.

The gene calls are TRBV7-3 and TRBJ1-1; D gene unclear. CDR3 length: 15 residues. Germline V gene sequence: CDR1 SGHTA, CDR2 FQGTGA. The V end was cut by 2 bases, the J end by 1 base, with 11 bases between. The DNA for the CDR3 is TGTGCCAGCAGCTTATCTCCCCAGGAGAACACTGAAGCTTTCTTT. It encodes CASSLSPQENTEAFF.

This clone was seen once. The chain couples TRBV24-1 to TRBJ2-7, with 8 positions matching TRBD1. The CDR3 loop spans 15 amino acids. CDR1 and CDR2 from the germline V gene are KGHDR and SFDVKD. The trim removed 5 bases at V and 0 bases at J, leaving 5 bases unmatched. CDR3 DNA: TGTGCCACCAGTGGTAGACAGGGGAGCTCCTACGAGCAGTACTTC. It yields the protein CATSGRQGSSYEQYF.

The chain links TRBV30 to TRBJ1-1; 12 nucleotides match TRBD1. Germline V gene lookup returns CDR1 GTSNPN and CDR2 SVGIG (reference sequence). The CDR3 has 15 amino acids. The V segment lost 3 bases and the J segment 4 bases; nucleotides outside the gene matches: 6. CDR3 in DNA: TGTGCCTGGAGAGAGGGACAGGGGGCAGTCACTGAAGCTTTCTTT. Encoded protein: CAWREGQGAVTEAFF.

V and J are TRBV3-1 (or the pseudogene TRBV3-2) and TRBJ2-5, with D possibly TRBD2 on 5 matching bases. This CDR3 has 14 amino acids. Trimming shortened V by 0 bases and J by 7 bases, and 12 bases separated the two germline ends. Per the germline V gene, CDR1 is LGHDT and CDR2 is YNNKEL (reference sequence). CDR3 coding DNA: TGTGCCAGCAGCCAAGATCCGCGAGGGCGGACCCAGTACTTC. Residues: CASSQDPRGRTQYF.

The CDR3 nucleotides are TGTGCCAGCGGGGGACTAGCGGGAGTCGGGGAGCTGTTTTTT. This translates into CASGGLAGVGELFF. The chain has TRBV6-5 and TRBJ2-2; 14 nucleotides line up with TRBD2. CDR1 and CDR2 (germline): MNHEY, SVGAGI. The V and J ends lost 8 bases and 7 bases, in that order; junction bases with no gene match: 3. The CDR3 is 14 residues long.

The chain links TRBV5-1 to TRBJ2-1, with 7 nucleotides matching TRBD2. V dropped 0 bases and J dropped 4; count of bases not matched to a gene: 10. This CDR3 comprises 17 residues. Germline V gene data show CDR1 as SGHRS and CDR2 as YFSETQ. The CDR3 region is CASSLVMGGGLYNEQFF. CDR3 DNA: TGCGCCAGCAGCTTGGTCATGGGGGGAGGGTTATACAATGAGCAGTTCTTC.

This chain connects TRBV7-6 to TRBJ2-1, with 9 bases lining up with TRBD1. There are 15 residues in the CDR3. The ends lost 5 bases at V and 10 bases at J; junction bases unmatched: 12. The germline V gene encodes CDR1 SGHVS and CDR2 FNYEAQ. The CDR3: CASSRNPGQGYEQFF. The DNA for the CDR3 is TGTGCCAGCAGCCGTAACCCGGGACAGGGTTACGAGCAGTTCTTC.

The rearrangement uses TRBV29-1 and TRBJ1-1; 7 positions agree with TRBD1. The germline V gene encodes CDR1 SQVTM and CDR2 ANQGSEA. After removal of 5 bases from V and 11 bases from J, the junction contained 5 bases not matched to a gene. There are 10 residues in the CDR3. The CDR3 loop reads CSVRQGGAFF. The CDR3 DNA follows: TGCAGCGTTAGACAGGGCGGTGCTTTCTTT.

This rearrangement joins TRBV28 to TRBJ2-7; TRBD2 matches 14 bases. The CDR3 length is 15 residues. Trimming cost V 5 bases and J 5 bases; bases outside gene matches: 5. The germline V gene encodes CDR1 MDHEN and CDR2 SYDVKM. The CDR3 DNA is TGTGCCAGCAGTACACCGGGACTAGCGGGAGACGAGCAGTACTTC. Its protein product is CASSTPGLAGDEQYF.

This clone showed up just a few times. The rearrangement joins TRBV19 to TRBJ1-5; TRBD1 matches 10 bases. The CDR3 runs 16 residues. CDR1 LNHDA and CDR2 SQIVND come from the germline V gene (reference sequence). Trimming at V came to 7 bases and at J to 3 bases, leaving 9 bases not matched to a gene. The CDR3 sequence: CASKGWDRGINQPQHF. CDR3 DNA sequence: TGTGCCAGTAAGGGATGGGACAGGGGAATCAATCAGCCCCAGCATTTT.

This rearrangement joins TRBV6-2 or TRBV6-3 to TRBJ1-2; no clear D. Trimming left V 0 bases short and J 6 bases short, with 8 bases between. CDR3 size: 13 residues. Germline V gives CDR1 MNHEY, CDR2 SVGEGT. The CDR3 DNA sequence: TGTGCCAGCAGTTACTCGACTAGGAATGGCTACACCTTC. Amino acid sequence: CASSYSTRNGYTF.